These T cell receptor beta chains were read from a single sample in a study of cytomegalovirus exposure and HLA in healthy donors. Sequencing was performed with immunoSEQ multiplex PCR; in TCRdb, only in-frame clones are kept and a portion is missing. In the table there are about 130,000 clones, around 94% of which are singletons. The sample comprised PBMCs. These receptors were collected from a woman younger than 35 in good health and CMV-seronegative. Each CDR3 is given with its conserved first and last residue. The D gene is left open where the match is weak. For some rows the clone size is stated as once, few or many, or as a class when expanded; others skip it.

v_gene,abundance,d_gene,j_gene,CDR3nt,CDR3aa
TRBV19,.,.,TRBJ2-7,TGTGCCAGTACCCCGGGGTGGGGGCCATACGAGCAGTACTTC,CASTPGWGPYEQYF
TRBV18,.,TRBD1,TRBJ1-2,TGTGCCAGCTCAACGACGATAGGACAGGGAGTCGGCTACACCTTC,CASSTTIGQGVGYTF
TRBV6-5,once,.,TRBJ2-3,TGTGCCAGCAGCCGGACAGTCACAGATACGCAGTATTTT,CASSRTVTDTQYF
TRBV6-1,.,TRBD2,TRBJ2-1,TGTGCCAGCAGTGACCCTCTAGCGGGAGGGCCCCACAATGAGCAGTTCTTC,CASSDPLAGGPHNEQFF
TRBV6-6,.,TRBD1,TRBJ1-5,TGTGCCAGCAGTCCCGACAGGGGATGGGAGCCCCAGCATTTT,CASSPDRGWEPQHF
TRBV9,.,.,TRBJ2-7,TGTGCCAGCAGCCGGCGGCCCGGACAGTCGTCTTACGAGCAGTACTTC,CASSRRPGQSSYEQYF
TRBV2,.,.,TRBJ1-1,TGTGCCAGCAGTGTACACCTCATGAACACTGAAGCTTTCTTT,CASSVHLMNTEAFF
TRBV4-2,.,TRBD2,TRBJ2-3,TGTGCCAGCAGCCAATGGGCTAGCGGGGGGGCAACAGATACGCAGTATTTT,CASSQWASGGATDTQYF
TRBV29-1,.,TRBD1,TRBJ1-5,TGCAGCGTTGCGGGACAGGGGATCTCTGGGGGCAATCAGCCCCAGCATTTT,CSVAGQGISGGNQPQHF
TRBV6-1,.,.,TRBJ1-4,TGTGCCAGCAGTGAATTCCTTGCAGGGTGGGAAAAACTGTTTTTT,CASSEFLAGWEKLFF
TRBV9,.,TRBD1,TRBJ2-3,TGTGCCAGCAGCGAGGGACAGCTCACAGATACGCAGTATTTT,CASSEGQLTDTQYF
TRBV18,.,TRBD2,TRBJ2-5,TGTGCCGCACGCACTAGCGGGGATCAAGAGACCCAGTACTTC,CAARTSGDQETQYF
TRBV6-5,once,TRBD1,TRBJ1-1,TGTGCCAGCACACAGGGGGGGAGAACTGAAGCTTTCTTT,CASTQGGRTEAFF
TRBV2,.,TRBD1,TRBJ2-7,TGTGCCAGCAGAGGGAACCGGGACAGAACGTCCTACGAGCAGTACTTC,CASRGNRDRTSYEQYF
TRBV7-2,.,TRBD1,TRBJ2-3,TGTGCCAGCATCCCCTCGACAGGGGGAGAAACGCAGTATTTT,CASIPSTGGETQYF
TRBV23-1,.,TRBD1,TRBJ1-3,TGCGCCAGTCCCTCGGGACAGACCCAGAGCTCTGGAAACACCATATATTTT,CASPSGQTQSSGNTIYF
TRBV10-1,.,TRBD1,TRBJ1-3,TGCGCCAGCAGTGGGAGGACAGGAGTCTTCTCTGGAAACACCATATATTTT,CASSGRTGVFSGNTIYF
TRBV28,.,TRBD1,TRBJ1-5,TGTGCCAGCAGTTTTGGACAGGGCGTAAATCAGCCCCAGCATTTT,CASSFGQGVNQPQHF
TRBV28,.,.,TRBJ2-7,TGTGCCAGCAGTTTAGCAGGGGCGAGCTCCTACGAGCAGTACTTC,CASSLAGASSYEQYF
TRBV7-9,.,TRBD2,TRBJ2-5,TGTGCCAGCAGCTTCCGCACTAGCGCCGAGACCCAGTACTTC,CASSFRTSAETQYF
TRBV19,.,TRBD1,TRBJ1-1,TGTGCCAGCCTTCAGACAGGGGAGAACACTGAAGCTTTCTTT,CASLQTGENTEAFF
TRBV27,.,.,TRBJ1-1,TGTGCCAGCAGTTCTTGGGGGGTAATGAACACTGAAGCTTTCTTT,CASSSWGVMNTEAFF
TRBV5-1,.,TRBD2,TRBJ2-3,TGCGCCAGCAGCTTGCGGACTAGCGAAGGAGATACGCAGTATTTT,CASSLRTSEGDTQYF
TRBV6-1,.,TRBD1,TRBJ1-2,TGTGCCAGCAGTGAATGGGGGACAGGGAGGCGCTACACCTTC,CASSEWGTGRRYTF
TRBV5-1,.,.,TRBJ1-2,TGCGCCAGCAGCTTGGGCGGGGTAGAGTATGGCTACACCTTC,CASSLGGVEYGYTF
TRBV5-1,.,.,TRBJ2-3,TGCGCCAGCAGCTTGGGGGGGCCGACTAGCACAGATACGCAGTATTTT,CASSLGGPTSTDTQYF
TRBV2,.,TRBD2,TRBJ2-5,TGTGCCAGCCGACCGGGACTAGCGGGGGGGACAGTTCAAGAGACCCAGTACTTC,CASRPGLAGGTVQETQYF
TRBV19,.,.,TRBJ1-5,TGTGCCAGTAGTCAGGATGCGCCCCAGGGCAATCAGCCCCAGCATTTT,CASSQDAPQGNQPQHF
TRBV21-1,.,.,TRBJ2-5,TGTGCCAGCCCCGGACACATCCAAGAGACCCAGTACTTC,CASPGHIQETQYF
TRBV10-2,.,.,TRBJ1-4,TGCGCCAGCAGTGAGTCTCGATTACAGGGTCATGAAAAACTGTTTTTT,CASSESRLQGHEKLFF
TRBV30,.,TRBD2,TRBJ2-5,TGTGCCTGGACCCCCGGGACTAGCGGGCCTCAGGGAGAGACCCAGTACTTC,CAWTPGTSGPQGETQYF
TRBV10-1,.,TRBD2,TRBJ2-1,TGCGCCAGCAGTGATGTCCTAGCGGGATCCTACAATGAGCAGTTCTTC,CASSDVLAGSYNEQFF
TRBV4-2,.,TRBD2,TRBJ2-1,TGTGCCAGCAGCCCTAGCGGGAGGGCTAACTACAATGAGCAGTTCTTC,CASSPSGRANYNEQFF